This T cell receptor beta chain was sequenced for a study of blood T cell repertoires in COVID-19. This CDR3 has 15 amino acids. V was shortened by 4 bases and J by 2 bases, with 11 bases between the two germline ends. Per germline, CDR1 MGHRA and CDR2 YSYEKL. Those enrolled, adults aged about 18 to 89 years, came from around 25 US areas. Assay used: immunoSEQ multiplex PCR; TCRdb lists only in-frame clones, some missing. The profile shows about 320,000 clones, roughly 86% of them singletons. Source material: PBMCs or T cells enriched from blood (not recorded which). The chain combines TRBV4-1 with TRBJ2-2; a weak D match, TRBD1 (6 bases). This clonotype was sampled from a woman between 18 and 30 years old who had recovered from COVID-19. CDR3 in amino acids: CASSLRTENTGELFF. The CDR3 nucleotides read TGCGCCAGCAGCCTGAGGACAGAAAACACCGGGGAGCTGTTTTTT.